This T cell receptor (beta chain) came from a study of blood T cell repertoires in COVID-19. Across the whole study: The samples span acute and convalescent COVID-19 from the United States, Italy and Spain. PBMCs, B-cell-depleted T cells, or T cells provided the cDNA or gDNA that made up the material.

Regarding this clone: At one of its ends the junction is not consistent with the germline gene, which may arise from a read error.

The CDR3 runs to 15 residues. Germline V gene sequence: CDR1 MNHEY, CDR2 SVGAGI. Profiled with immunoSEQ multiplex PCR; TCRdb holds only in-frame clones, not every one. The repertoire holds about 110,000 clones, around 89% seen once, with approximately 4.9% in the top ten. The chain uses TRBV6-5 and TRBJ1-5, with 7 bases aligning to TRBD1. This receptor was obtained from a man aged 35-49 years with active or convalescent COVID-19. Material: peripheral blood. CDR3 amino acids: CTSSIRQGTGQPQHF. Here the CDR3 DNA reads TGTACCAGCAGTATAAGACAGGGTACCGGGCAGCCCCAGCATTTT.